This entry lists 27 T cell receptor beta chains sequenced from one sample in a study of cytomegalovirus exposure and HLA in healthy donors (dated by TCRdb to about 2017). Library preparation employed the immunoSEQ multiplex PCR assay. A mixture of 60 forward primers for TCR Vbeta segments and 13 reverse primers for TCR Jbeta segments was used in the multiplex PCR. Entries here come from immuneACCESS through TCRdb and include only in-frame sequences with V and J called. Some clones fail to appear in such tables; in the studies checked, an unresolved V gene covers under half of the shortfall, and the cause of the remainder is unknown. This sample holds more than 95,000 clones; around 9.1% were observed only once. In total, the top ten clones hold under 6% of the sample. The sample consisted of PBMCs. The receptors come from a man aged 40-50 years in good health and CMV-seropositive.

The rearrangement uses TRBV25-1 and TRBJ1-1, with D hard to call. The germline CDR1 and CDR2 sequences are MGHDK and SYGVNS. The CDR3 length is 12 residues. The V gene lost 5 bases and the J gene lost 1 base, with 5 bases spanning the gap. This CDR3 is CASSSWNTEAFF. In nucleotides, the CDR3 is TGTGCCAGCAGTAGCTGGAACACTGAAGCTTTCTTT.

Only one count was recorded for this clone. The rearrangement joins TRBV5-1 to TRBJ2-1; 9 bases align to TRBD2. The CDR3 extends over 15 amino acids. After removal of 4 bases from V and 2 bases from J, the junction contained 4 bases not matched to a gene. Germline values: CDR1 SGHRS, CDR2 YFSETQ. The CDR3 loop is CASSQREVTYNEQFF. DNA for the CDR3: TGCGCCAGCAGCCAGCGGGAGGTTACCTACAATGAGCAGTTCTTC.

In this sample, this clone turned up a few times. The CDR3 bases are TGTGCCAGCAGCTTACAGTACAATGAGCAGTTCTTC. Residues: CASSLQYNEQFF. This chain links TRBV7-6 with TRBJ2-1; D not resolved. V was shortened by 2 bases and J by 4 bases, with 3 bases between the two germline ends. Looked up from germline, CDR1 is SGHVS and CDR2 is FNYEAQ. CDR3 length: 12 amino acids. The variable domain in full, completed from reference TRBV7-6 and TRBJ2-1, reads GAGVSQSPRYKVTKRGQDVALRCDPISGHVSLYWYRQALGQGPEFLTYFNYEAQQDKSGLPNDRFSAERPEGSISTLTIQRTEQRDSAMYRCASSLQYNEQFFGPGTRLTVL.

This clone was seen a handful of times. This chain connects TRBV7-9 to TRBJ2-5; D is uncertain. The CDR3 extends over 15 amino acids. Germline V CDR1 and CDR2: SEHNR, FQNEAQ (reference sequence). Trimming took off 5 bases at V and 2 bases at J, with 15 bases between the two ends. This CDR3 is CASSPKRRIQETQYF. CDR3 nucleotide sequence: TGTGCCAGCAGCCCTAAGCGACGGATACAAGAGACCCAGTACTTC.

In DNA form, the CDR3 reads TGTGCCAGCAGTGAAGCGGGGACAGCGGCAAACAATGAGCAGTTCTTC. Translated, it gives CASSEAGTAANNEQFF. The V gene is TRBV2, the J gene TRBJ2-1, with 7 bases identical to TRBD1. CDR3 length equals 16 residues. Germline V gene data show CDR1 as SNHLY and CDR2 as FYNNEI. Losses at the gene ends were 0 bases for V and 5 bases for J; bases not matched to a gene: 7.

This chain's CDR3 is CASSQVPPHNKNIQYF. CDR3 bases: TGCGCCAGCAGCCAAGTACCACCCCACAACAAAAACATTCAGTACTTC. The J gene is TRBJ2-4, the V gene TRBV4-1; no firm D call. This CDR3 is 16 amino acids long. CDR1 is MGHRA and CDR2 is YSYEKL in the germline V gene. Trimming removed 1 base at V and 3 bases at J, with 13 bases between.

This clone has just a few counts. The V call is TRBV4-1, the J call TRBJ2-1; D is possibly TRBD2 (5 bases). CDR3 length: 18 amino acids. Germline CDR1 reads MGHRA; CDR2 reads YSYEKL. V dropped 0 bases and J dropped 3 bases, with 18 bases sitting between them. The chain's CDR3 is CASSQDISTRWGYNEQFF. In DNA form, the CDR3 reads TGCGCCAGCAGCCAAGACATATCCACTAGATGGGGCTACAATGAGCAGTTCTTC.

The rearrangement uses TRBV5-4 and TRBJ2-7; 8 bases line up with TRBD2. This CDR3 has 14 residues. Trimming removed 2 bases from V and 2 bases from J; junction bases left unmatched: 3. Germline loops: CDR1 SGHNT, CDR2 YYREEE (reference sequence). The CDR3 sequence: CASSFGSGAYEQYF. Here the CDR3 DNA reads TGTGCCAGCAGCTTTGGTAGCGGGGCCTACGAGCAGTACTTC.

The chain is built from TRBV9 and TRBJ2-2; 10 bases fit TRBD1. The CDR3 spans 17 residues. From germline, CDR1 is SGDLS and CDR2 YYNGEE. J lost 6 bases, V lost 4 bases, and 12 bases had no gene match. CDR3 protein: CASSPQVGTGDPGELFF. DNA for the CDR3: TGTGCCAGCAGCCCCCAAGTGGGGACAGGGGATCCCGGGGAGCTGTTTTTT.

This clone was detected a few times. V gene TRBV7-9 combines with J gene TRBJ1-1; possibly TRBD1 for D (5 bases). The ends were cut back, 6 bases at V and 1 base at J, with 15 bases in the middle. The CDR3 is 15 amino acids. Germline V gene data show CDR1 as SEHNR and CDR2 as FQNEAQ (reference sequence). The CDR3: CASSQHGARNTEAFF. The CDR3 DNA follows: TGTGCCAGCAGTCAGCATGGGGCCCGGAACACTGAAGCTTTCTTT.

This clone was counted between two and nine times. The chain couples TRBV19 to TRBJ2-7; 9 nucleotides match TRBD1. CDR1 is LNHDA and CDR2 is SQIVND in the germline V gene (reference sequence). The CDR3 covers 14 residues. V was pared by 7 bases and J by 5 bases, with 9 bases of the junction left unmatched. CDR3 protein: CASTYGTGSDEQYF. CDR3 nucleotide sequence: TGTGCCAGTACGTATGGGACAGGGTCAGACGAGCAGTACTTC. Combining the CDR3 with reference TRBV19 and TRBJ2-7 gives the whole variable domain DGGITQSPKYLFRKEGQNVTLSCEQNLNHDAMYWYRQDPGQGLRLIYYSQIVNDFQKGDIAEGYSVSREKKESFPLTVTSAQKNPTAFYLCASTYGTGSDEQYFGPGTRLTVT.

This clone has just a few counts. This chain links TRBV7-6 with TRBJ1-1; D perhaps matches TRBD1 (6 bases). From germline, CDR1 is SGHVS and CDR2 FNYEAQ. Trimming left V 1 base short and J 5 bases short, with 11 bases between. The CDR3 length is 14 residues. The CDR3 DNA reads TGTGCCAGCAGCTTAGAATTCCAGGGGACTGAAGCTTTCTTT. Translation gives CASSLEFQGTEAFF.

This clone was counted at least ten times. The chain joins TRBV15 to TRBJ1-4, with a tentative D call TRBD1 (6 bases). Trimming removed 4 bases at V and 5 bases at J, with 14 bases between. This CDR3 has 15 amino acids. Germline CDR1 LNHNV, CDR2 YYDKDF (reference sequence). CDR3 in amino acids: CATSKDKGGNEKLFF. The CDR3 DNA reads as TGTGCCACCAGCAAGGATAAGGGGGGGAATGAAAAACTGTTTTTT.

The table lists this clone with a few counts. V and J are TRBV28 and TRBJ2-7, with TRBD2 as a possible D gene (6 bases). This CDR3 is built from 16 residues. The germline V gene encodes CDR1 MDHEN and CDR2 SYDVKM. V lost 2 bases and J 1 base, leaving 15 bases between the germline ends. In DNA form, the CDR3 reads TGTGCCAGCAGTTTACCGTCCCGGGACTTGTCCTACGAGCAGTACTTC. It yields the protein CASSLPSRDLSYEQYF.

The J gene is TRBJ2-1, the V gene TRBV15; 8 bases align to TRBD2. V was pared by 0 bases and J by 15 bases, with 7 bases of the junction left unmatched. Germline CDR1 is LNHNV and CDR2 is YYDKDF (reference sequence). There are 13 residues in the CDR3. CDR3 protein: CATSRDEAGDPFF. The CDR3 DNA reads TGTGCCACCAGCAGAGATGAAGCGGGAGACCCGTTCTTC.

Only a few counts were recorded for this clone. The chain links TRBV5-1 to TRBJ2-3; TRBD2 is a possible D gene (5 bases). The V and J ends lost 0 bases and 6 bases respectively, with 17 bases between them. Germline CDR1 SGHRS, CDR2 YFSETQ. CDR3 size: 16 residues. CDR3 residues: CASSLEYQVAGDTQYF. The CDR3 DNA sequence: TGCGCCAGCAGCTTGGAGTACCAGGTGGCGGGTGATACGCAGTATTTT.

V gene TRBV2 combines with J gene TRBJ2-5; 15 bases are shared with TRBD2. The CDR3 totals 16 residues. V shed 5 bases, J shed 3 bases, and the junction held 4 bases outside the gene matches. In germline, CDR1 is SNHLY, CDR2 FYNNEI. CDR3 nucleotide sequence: TGTGCCAGCAGTAGGACTAGCGGGAGGGCTAAAGAGACCCAGTACTTC. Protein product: CASSRTSGRAKETQYF.

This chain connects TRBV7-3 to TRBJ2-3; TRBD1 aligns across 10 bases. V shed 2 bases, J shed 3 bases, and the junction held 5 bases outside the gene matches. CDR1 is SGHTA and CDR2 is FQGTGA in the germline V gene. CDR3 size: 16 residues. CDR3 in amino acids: CASSLAGTGETDTQYF. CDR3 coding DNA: TGTGCCAGCAGCTTAGCCGGGACAGGGGAAACAGATACGCAGTATTTT.

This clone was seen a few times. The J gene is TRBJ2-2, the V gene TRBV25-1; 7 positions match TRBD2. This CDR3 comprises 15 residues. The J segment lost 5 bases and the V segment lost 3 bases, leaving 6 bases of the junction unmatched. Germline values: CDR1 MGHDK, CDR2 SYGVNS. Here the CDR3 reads CASSDGGSMTGELFF. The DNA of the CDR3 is TGTGCCAGCAGTGACGGGGGGAGTATGACCGGGGAGCTGTTTTTT.

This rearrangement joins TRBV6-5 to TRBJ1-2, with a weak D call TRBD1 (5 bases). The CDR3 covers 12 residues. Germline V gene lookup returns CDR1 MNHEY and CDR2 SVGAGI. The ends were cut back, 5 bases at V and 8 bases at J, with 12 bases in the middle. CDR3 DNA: TGTGCCAGCAGTCCGCCGGGGGGGGGCTACACCTTC. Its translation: CASSPPGGGYTF.

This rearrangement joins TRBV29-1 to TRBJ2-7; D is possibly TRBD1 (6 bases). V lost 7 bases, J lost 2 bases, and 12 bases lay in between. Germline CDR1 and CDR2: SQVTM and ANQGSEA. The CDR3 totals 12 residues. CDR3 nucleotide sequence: TGCAGCGCTCGGACAGCAACCTACGAGCAGTACTTC. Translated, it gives CSARTATYEQYF.

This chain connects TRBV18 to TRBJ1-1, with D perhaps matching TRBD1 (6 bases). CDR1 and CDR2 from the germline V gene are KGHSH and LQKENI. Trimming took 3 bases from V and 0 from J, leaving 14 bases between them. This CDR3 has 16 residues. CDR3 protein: CASSPLTGVMNTEAFF. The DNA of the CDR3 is TGTGCCAGCTCACCGCTGACAGGTGTCATGAACACTGAAGCTTTCTTT.

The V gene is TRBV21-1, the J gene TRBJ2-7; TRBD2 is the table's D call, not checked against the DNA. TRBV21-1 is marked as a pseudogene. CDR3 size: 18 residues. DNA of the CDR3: TGTGCCAGCAGCAAAGATGGGCCCCTAGCGGTGAGCTCCTACGAGCAGTACTTC. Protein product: CASSKDGPLAVSSYEQYF.

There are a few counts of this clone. CDR3 protein: CASSALVAQPQHF. The CDR3 DNA reads as TGTGCCAGCAGCGCTCTAGTGGCTCAGCCCCAGCATTTT. This chain uses TRBV11-2 with TRBJ1-5; the D is unclear. V lost 5 bases and J lost 6, with 11 bases in between. The germline V gene encodes CDR1 SGHAT and CDR2 FQNNGV. This CDR3 is built from 13 residues.

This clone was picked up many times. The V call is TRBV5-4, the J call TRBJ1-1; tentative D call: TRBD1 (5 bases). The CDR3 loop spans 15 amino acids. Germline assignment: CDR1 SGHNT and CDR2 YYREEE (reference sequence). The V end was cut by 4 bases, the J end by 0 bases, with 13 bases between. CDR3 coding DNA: TGTGCCAGCAGCCCTCAGACAGTAATGAACACTGAAGCTTTCTTT. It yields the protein CASSPQTVMNTEAFF.

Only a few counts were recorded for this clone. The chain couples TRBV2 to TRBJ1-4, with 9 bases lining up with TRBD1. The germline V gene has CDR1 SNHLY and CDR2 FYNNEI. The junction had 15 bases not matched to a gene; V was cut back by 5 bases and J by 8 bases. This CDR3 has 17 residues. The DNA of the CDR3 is TGTGCCAGCAGTTTAGACAGGGGGAAACGGGTAGGAGAAAAACTGTTTTTT. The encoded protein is CASSLDRGKRVGEKLFF.

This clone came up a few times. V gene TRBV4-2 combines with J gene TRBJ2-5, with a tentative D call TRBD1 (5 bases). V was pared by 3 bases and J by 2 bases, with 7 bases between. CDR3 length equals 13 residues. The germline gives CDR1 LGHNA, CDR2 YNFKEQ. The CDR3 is CASSHRQQETQYF. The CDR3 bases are TGTGCCAGCAGCCACCGACAGCAAGAGACCCAGTACTTC.